What follows are 10 T cell receptor beta chains derived from one specimen sequenced in a study of blood T cells in healthy people across ages. Combining a sample-barcoded 5' primer with a J-beta primer mix, a second PCR ran for about 6 to 12 cycles. One entry per CDR3 protein, called by TCRdb with MiXCR from the 5' RACE reads. Counted here are 550,000 to 750,000 distinct CDR3 sequences, around 21% occurring once; the ten biggest clones make up approximately 3.7%. The material sequenced was blood. The receptor source for this set is a man between 65 and 85 years old in good health.

The chain employs TRBV9 and TRBJ2-2; 7 bases agree with TRBD1. CDR1 is SGDLS and CDR2 is YYNGEE in the germline V gene. The junction had 8 bases not matched to a gene; V was cut back by 4 bases and J by 5 bases. The length of the CDR3 is 15 residues. The CDR3 DNA is TGTGCCAGCAGCTCCCGGGACAGCACTACCGGGGAGCTGTTTTTT. Amino acid sequence: CASSSRDSTTGELFF.

This clonotype was seen more than once but under ten times. The chain employs TRBV27 and TRBJ2-2; perhaps TRBD2 as D (6 bases). With 4 bases removed from V and 0 bases from J, the gap between germline ends came to 15 bases. From germline, CDR1 is MNHEY and CDR2 SMNVEV (reference sequence). The CDR3 covers 17 residues. This CDR3 reads CASSWGISGPNTGELFF. The DNA for the CDR3 is TGTGCCAGCAGTTGGGGTATTAGCGGACCGAACACCGGGGAGCTGTTTTTT.

The chain links TRBV3-1 to TRBJ1-4, with unresolved D. The V and J ends lost 1 base and 0 bases respectively, with 12 bases between them. This CDR3 comprises 17 residues. The V gene's germline CDR1 is LGHDT and CDR2 YNNKEL (reference sequence). CDR3 loop: CASSQGYGVTTNEKLFF. The CDR3, as DNA: TGTGCCAGCAGCCAAGGGTACGGCGTGACAACTAATGAAAAACTGTTTTTT.

This clonotype was detected only a few times. The chain couples TRBV7-9 to TRBJ2-7, with no clear D. The CDR3 length is 13 residues. With 5 bases removed from V and 5 bases from J, the gap between germline ends came to 13 bases. Germline CDR1 SEHNR, CDR2 FQNEAQ (reference sequence). CDR3: CASSSIRSDEQYF. CDR3 in DNA: TGTGCCAGCAGCAGTATACGATCGGACGAGCAGTACTTC.

This clonotype showed up just a few times. V is TRBV28 and J is TRBJ1-1; a possible D gene is TRBD1 (6 bases). V was shortened by 6 bases and J by 1 base, with 12 bases between the two germline ends. The germline CDR1 and CDR2 sequences are MDHEN and SYDVKM. The CDR3 is 14 amino acids. CDR3 nucleotides: TGTGCCAGCAGGAGACAGGACCCGAACACTGAAGCTTTCTTT. The encoded protein is CASRRQDPNTEAFF. Filled out from reference TRBV28 and TRBJ1-1, the complete variable domain reads DVKVTQSSRYLVKRTGEKVFLECVQDMDHENMFWYRQDPGLGLRLIYFSYDVKMKEKGDIPEGYSVSREKKERFSLILESASTNQTSMYLCASRRQDPNTEAFFGQGTRLTVV.

V and J are TRBV2 and TRBJ1-1, with unresolved D. Germline V gene lookup returns CDR1 SNHLY and CDR2 FYNNEI. Trimming shortened V by 4 bases and J by 7 bases, and 7 bases separated the two germline ends. The CDR3 length is 11 residues. CDR3 protein: CASSVYSEAFF. For the CDR3, the DNA is TGTGCCAGCAGTGTGTACAGTGAAGCTTTCTTT. Based on the CDR3 plus reference TRBV2 and TRBJ1-1, the full variable domain is EPEVTQTPSHQVTQMGQEVILRCVPISNHLYFYWYRQILGQKVEFLVSFYNNEISEKSEIFDDQFSVERPDGSNFTLKIRSTKLEDSAMYFCASSVYSEAFFGQGTRLTVV.

The chain has TRBV4-1 and TRBJ2-2; no definite D call. The length of the CDR3 is 14 residues. The V gene lost 2 bases and the J gene lost 3 bases, with 7 bases spanning the gap. CDR1 and CDR2 from the germline V gene are MGHRA and YSYEKL. The CDR3 sequence is CASSQMSDTGELFF. DNA for the CDR3: TGCGCCAGCAGCCAAATGAGCGACACCGGGGAGCTGTTTTTT.

CDR3 amino acids: CASSLGTGEPTDTQYF. For the CDR3, the DNA is TGCGCCAGCAGCTTGGGAACAGGAGAACCCACAGATACGCAGTATTTT. The chain recombines TRBV5-1 with TRBJ2-3; D may be TRBD1 (5 bases). The CDR3 length is 16 residues. Germline assignment: CDR1 SGHRS and CDR2 YFSETQ. Trimming left V 0 bases short and J 2 bases short, with 13 bases between.

The chain employs TRBV24-1 and TRBJ2-5; 9 nucleotides align to TRBD1. The end of the DNA aligns better with TRBJ2-7, so the J call may be wrong. The V gene's germline CDR1 is KGHDR and CDR2 SFDVKD. CDR3 size: 15 residues. CDR3 loop: CATSDTGGQRIEQYF. For the CDR3, the DNA is TGTGCCACCAGTGATACAGGGGGCCAGCGAATCGAGCAGTACTTC.

In this sample, this clonotype turned up many times. This chain connects TRBV29-1 to TRBJ1-5; D call uncertain. This CDR3 comprises 12 residues. CDR1 is SQVTM, CDR2 ANQGSEA, per germline. With 4 bases removed from V and 1 base from J, the gap between germline ends came to 5 bases. The CDR3 spells CSVAGSNQPQHF. In nucleotides, the CDR3 is TGCAGCGTTGCTGGGAGCAATCAGCCCCAGCATTTT.